This TCR beta chain appears in the sequencing data of a study of PD-1 blockade in mismatch repair-deficient tumors. As for the study in general: All were previously treated, progressing patients with 11 to 13 mismatch repair-deficient cancer types.

Worth noting for this clone: Its specificity is not known.

Study-wide findings and caveats: After pembrolizumab, tumor-resident clones rose rapidly, then generally contracted before radiologic responses.

Here immunoSEQ multiplex PCR was the method, and the copy in TCRdb shows in-frame clones only, minus some. The sample lists approximately 110,000 clones; over 65% were seen once. PCR or immunohistochemistry showed mismatch repair deficiency in every enrolled patient. The TCR-sequenced patients were a few responders to pembrolizumab. V was trimmed by 0 bases and J by 5 bases, leaving 10 bases between them. CDR3 size: 13 residues. Germline CDR1 GTSNPN, CDR2 SVGIG (reference sequence). This sequence originates from an adult with mismatch repair-deficient cancer. The sample in question was peripheral blood, obtained 60 weeks after starting pembrolizumab. This chain joins TRBV30 and TRBJ2-5; D remains ambiguous. The CDR3 nucleotides read TGTGCCTGGAGTGTAGGGCTCGTGGAGACCCAGTACTTC. Amino acid sequence: CAWSVGLVETQYF.